This T cell receptor (beta chain) was profiled in a study of OX40 agonist ivuxolimab in advanced cancers. Regarding the study as a whole: Clonal expansion by week 6 occurred in CD4+ and CD8+ blood T cells (at 0.1 to 3.0 mg/kg).

A word on this clone: Its antigen is unidentified.

Produced via immunoSEQ multiplex PCR; TCRdb's table is partial and in-frame only. The sample yields approximately 100,000 clones, around 88% seen once. Trimming stripped 5 bases from V and 8 bases from J, with 33 bases between. CDR1 and CDR2 (germline): LGHNA, YNFKEQ. The CDR3 length is 20 residues. Here the sequenced sample was CD4+ or CD8+ T cells sorted from blood, taken in a trial of the OX40 agonist ivuxolimab. The clonotype originates from an adult with an advanced solid tumor such as melanoma, head and neck, liver or kidney cancer. The rearrangement uses TRBV4-2 and TRBJ1-4; possible D gene TRBD1, 6 bases. The CDR3 here is CASSSRPGTWTGSGEEKLFF. The CDR3 DNA reads TGTGCCAGCAGCAGCCGCCCCGGGACATGGACGGGTTCTGGGGAGGAAAAACTGTTTTTT.